Following are 32 T cell receptor beta chains from one sample sequenced in a study of cytomegalovirus exposure and HLA in healthy donors. Researchers ran the PCR with 60 Vbeta and 13 Jbeta primers. Sequencing used immunoSEQ multiplex PCR; TCRdb keeps in-frame clones, though not all of them. The sample includes tens of thousands of clones, around 86% of them seen just once. The sequenced material came from PBMCs. The receptors originated from a man younger than 45 in good health and CMV-seropositive.

V usage is TRBV9 and J usage is TRBJ2-7; no definite D call. There are 14 residues in the CDR3. Deletions cut 2 bases from V and 2 bases from J, with 11 bases between. Looked up from germline, CDR1 is SGDLS and CDR2 is YYNGEE. This CDR3 is CASSVGFGAYEQYF. The CDR3, as DNA: TGTGCCAGCAGCGTCGGTTTCGGAGCCTACGAGCAGTACTTC.

J is TRBJ1-2 and V is TRBV5-1, with TRBD1 as a possible D gene (6 bases). This CDR3 has 16 amino acids. V was shortened by 4 bases and J by 1 base, with 17 bases between the two germline ends. Germline V gene sequence: CDR1 SGHRS, CDR2 YFSETQ. CDR3 sequence: CASSPKGQTNNYGYTF. The CDR3, as DNA: TGCGCCAGCAGCCCGAAAGGACAGACGAATAACTATGGCTACACCTTC.

The rearrangement links TRBV5-1 to TRBJ1-3; D is ambiguous. Trimming shortened V by 1 base and J by 5 bases, and 10 bases separated the two germline ends. This CDR3 has 14 amino acids. Germline CDR1 SGHRS, CDR2 YFSETQ. The CDR3 nucleotides read TGCGCCAGCAGCTTGTCGGGTGTGAGAAACACCATATATTTT. Its protein is CASSLSGVRNTIYF.

A single count supports this clone. The J gene is TRBJ2-7, the V gene TRBV7-9, with D possibly matching TRBD1 (6 bases). The CDR3 extends over 15 amino acids. The germline CDR1 and CDR2 sequences are SEHNR and FQNEAQ (reference sequence). Trimming pared 5 bases from V and 3 bases from J, leaving 17 bases between. CDR3 DNA: TGTGCCAGCAGCCGGACAGACCTTGATGTCTACGAGCAGTACTTC. This gives the protein CASSRTDLDVYEQYF.

V and J are TRBV6-6 and TRBJ1-1, with 8 positions matching TRBD1. V was pared by 6 bases and J by 9 bases, with 9 bases of the junction left unmatched. The germline V gene encodes CDR1 MNHNY and CDR2 SVGAGI (reference sequence). The CDR3 sequence is 13 residues long. The CDR3 region is CASSYTGGVKAFF. The CDR3 bases are TGTGCCAGCAGCTACACAGGGGGAGTTAAAGCTTTCTTT.

The chain combines TRBV5-1 with TRBJ2-3; 9 bases line up with TRBD2. Germline V CDR1 and CDR2: SGHRS, YFSETQ. J was trimmed by 1 base and V by 3 bases; bases with no gene match: 6. This CDR3 has 16 residues. The CDR3 loop is CASSWTSVGRTDTQYF. The CDR3 DNA sequence: TGCGCCAGCAGCTGGACTAGCGTAGGGCGCACAGATACGCAGTATTTT. Supplemented by reference TRBV5-1 and TRBJ2-3, the full variable domain reads KAGVTQTPRYLIKTRGQQVTLSCSPISGHRSVSWYQQTPGQGLQFLFEYFSETQRNKGNFPGRFSGRQFSNSRSEMNVSTLELGDSALYLCASSWTSVGRTDTQYFGPGTRLTVL.

With respect to this clone: Sequence at one end of the junction differs from germline and may be a read error. This chain connects TRBV15 to TRBJ2-7; 8 bases are shared with TRBD1. CDR3 length equals 15 residues. Looked up from germline, CDR1 is LNHNV and CDR2 is YYDKDF (reference sequence). CDR3 in DNA: TGTGCCACCAACAGAGACAGGGGATCCTCCTACGAGCAGTACTTC. This translates into CATNRDRGSSYEQYF.

This sequence joins TRBV15 and TRBJ2-2; 8 bases align to TRBD2. This CDR3 region has 15 residues. V trimming: 5 bases; J trimming: 6 bases; junction bases outside the gene matches: 8. The germline gives CDR1 LNHNV, CDR2 YYDKDF (reference sequence). DNA for the CDR3: TGTGCCACCAGCCCAGCGGGGGAGGGAGCCGGGGAGCTGTTTTTT. Residues: CATSPAGEGAGELFF.

CDR3 sequence reads: CASSPYPTGEASGYTF. The CDR3 coding sequence is TGTGCCAGCAGTCCGTACCCGACAGGGGAAGCATCTGGCTACACCTTC. The V and J genes are TRBV27 and TRBJ1-2, with 8 bases fitting TRBD1. Germline CDR1 is MNHEY and CDR2 is SMNVEV (reference sequence). The V segment lost 5 bases and the J segment 7 bases; nucleotides outside the gene matches: 15. This CDR3 has 16 amino acids.

This chain connects TRBV13 to TRBJ2-3, with a possible D match to TRBD1 (5 bases). Germline values: CDR1 PRHDT, CDR2 FYEKMQ (reference sequence). V was pared by 5 bases and J by 7 bases, with 19 bases between. The CDR3 loop spans 15 amino acids. The CDR3 here is CASSIQGGLRNTQYF. The CDR3 bases are TGTGCCAGCAGCATCCAGGGTGGGTTGCGAAATACGCAGTATTTT.

The gene calls are TRBV30 and TRBJ2-3; D is ambiguous. Germline-derived CDR1 and CDR2 are GTSNPN and SVGIG (reference sequence). Trimming shortened V by 2 bases and J by 1 base, and 13 bases separated the two germline ends. CDR3 length equals 15 residues. The CDR3 DNA follows: TGTGCCTGGAGTTTTGGTGTTGGGCGCACAGATACGCAGTATTTT. Translation gives CAWSFGVGRTDTQYF.

The chain carries TRBV15 and TRBJ2-7, with a possible D match to TRBD2 (5 bases). The length of the CDR3 is 15 residues. V lost 3 bases and J lost 9, with 21 bases in between. Germline V gene lookup returns CDR1 LNHNV and CDR2 YYDKDF (reference sequence). For the CDR3, the DNA is TGTGCCACCAGCAGGTCAGGAGGAAGCGGTATTTTGCAGTACTTC. The encoded protein is CATSRSGGSGILQYF.

The CDR3, as DNA: TGTGCCAGCAGCTTCGCGGCAGGGGGCAGCAATCAGCCCCAGCATTTT. This codes for CASSFAAGGSNQPQHF. V gene TRBV5-6 combines with J gene TRBJ1-5; TRBD1 aligns across 8 bases. Germline values: CDR1 SGHDT, CDR2 YYEEEE. The CDR3 covers 16 residues. Losses at the gene ends were 2 bases for V and 1 base for J; bases not matched to a gene: 5.

The chain has TRBV14 and TRBJ2-7, with a tentative D call TRBD1 (5 bases). Germline V CDR1 and CDR2: SGHDN, FVKESK. CDR3 length equals 13 residues. Deletions cut 8 bases from V and 3 bases from J, with 14 bases between. CDR3 coding DNA: TGTGCCAGCGCAAGGGGTACCCTCTACGAGCAGTACTTC. Residues: CASARGTLYEQYF.

The chain joins TRBV19 to TRBJ2-5; D is perhaps TRBD1 (6 bases). Trimming stripped 11 bases from V and 5 bases from J, with 15 bases between. Germline lookup yields CDR1 LNHDA and CDR2 SQIVND (reference sequence). This CDR3 has 12 amino acids. The CDR3 is CAAGERGETQYF. CDR3 coding DNA: TGTGCCGCAGGGGAGAGGGGTGAGACCCAGTACTTC.

This clone came up once. The rearrangement uses TRBV5-5 and TRBJ2-5; TRBD2 matches at 7 bases. V gave up 0 bases and J gave up 5 bases; unmatched junction bases: 7. CDR1 and CDR2 from the germline V gene are SGHKS and YYEKEE (reference sequence). This CDR3 is 15 amino acids long. The DNA of the CDR3 is TGTGCCAGCAGCTTGGCCGTGGGAGGGTTTGAGACCCAGTACTTC. Its protein is CASSLAVGGFETQYF.

Points on this clone: Compared with germline, one end of the junction differs, possibly owing to a read error. The V gene is TRBV7-8, the J gene TRBJ2-7; D unresolved. The CDR3 consists of 14 residues. Germline-derived CDR1 and CDR2 are SGHVS and FQNEAQ. This CDR3 is CASSSLQLAYEQCF. The CDR3 nucleotides read TGTGCCAGCAGCTCCCTCCAGTTAGCCTACGAGCAGTGCTTC.

The chain uses TRBV7-2 and TRBJ2-3; D call uncertain. Trimming shortened V by 7 bases and J by 2 bases, and 4 bases separated the two germline ends. Germline V gives CDR1 SGHTA, CDR2 FQGNSA. This CDR3 has 11 residues. The CDR3 region is CASTSTDTQYF. In DNA form, the CDR3 reads TGTGCCAGCACATCCACAGATACGCAGTATTTT.

V gene TRBV6-1 combines with J gene TRBJ1-2; 9 nucleotides agree with TRBD1. The CDR3 is made up of 14 amino acids. Germline CDR1 is MNHNS and CDR2 is SASEGT. V lost 6 bases, J lost 9 bases, and 11 bases stayed unmatched. CDR3 residues: CASSPGTGSVRYTF. For the CDR3, the DNA is TGTGCCAGCAGCCCCGGGACAGGGAGTGTCCGCTACACCTTC.

The J gene is TRBJ1-4, the V gene TRBV6-5; TRBD1 matches 8 bases. Germline V gene sequence: CDR1 MNHEY, CDR2 SVGAGI. The CDR3 spans 15 residues. V was pared by 5 bases and J by 0 bases, with 2 bases of the junction left unmatched. CDR3 nucleotides: TGTGCCAGCAGTGCACAGGGGGCAACTAATGAAAAACTGTTTTTT. As protein: CASSAQGATNEKLFF.

The chain uses TRBV30 and TRBJ1-1; D not certain. Trimming took off 0 bases at V and 1 base at J, with 6 bases between the two ends. CDR1 is GTSNPN and CDR2 is SVGIG in the germline V gene (reference sequence). This CDR3 comprises 13 residues. DNA of the CDR3: TGTGCCTGGAGTGTCATACAGAACACTGAAGCTTTCTTT. The encoded protein is CAWSVIQNTEAFF.

The V and J genes are TRBV6-5 and TRBJ1-2, with 8 positions matching TRBD1. Germline V gene lookup returns CDR1 MNHEY and CDR2 SVGAGI. Trimming took 6 bases from V and 6 from J; bases not matched to a gene: 6. CDR3 length: 13 residues. The CDR3 DNA sequence: TGTGCCAGCAGCCGGACAGGGCGCGATGGCTACACCTTC. Translating it yields CASSRTGRDGYTF.

V gene TRBV15 combines with J gene TRBJ2-7; a possible D gene is TRBD2 (6 bases). Between the trimmed V and J ends, which lost 3 bases and 5 bases, there was a span of 14 bases. The V gene's germline CDR1 is LNHNV and CDR2 YYDKDF (reference sequence). The CDR3 has 14 amino acids. CDR3 in amino acids: CATSRSGGLDEQYF. In DNA form, the CDR3 reads TGTGCCACCAGCAGGTCCGGGGGACTCGACGAGCAGTACTTC.

The chain has TRBV7-9 and TRBJ2-1; D remains unclear. V dropped 6 bases and J dropped 5 bases, with 11 bases sitting between them. Germline CDR1 and CDR2: SEHNR and FQNEAQ (reference sequence). This CDR3 region has 13 residues. The chain's CDR3 is CASRQNLNNEQFF. The CDR3 coding sequence is TGTGCCAGCAGACAAAATCTCAACAATGAGCAGTTCTTC.

This clone was seen a single time. The rearrangement links TRBV25-1 to TRBJ2-3; D is perhaps TRBD2 (5 bases). The CDR3 has 13 residues. The ends were cut back, 8 bases at V and 6 bases at J, with 15 bases in the middle. Germline-derived CDR1 and CDR2 are MGHDK and SYGVNS. CDR3 protein: CASGRLDPDTQYF. The DNA of the CDR3 is TGTGCCAGCGGGAGACTGGATCCTGATACGCAGTATTTT.

The rearrangement joins TRBV18 to TRBJ2-2; tentatively, D is TRBD2 (6 bases). The V gene lost 2 bases and the J gene lost 0 bases, with 10 bases spanning the gap. The CDR3 is 16 amino acids. From germline, CDR1 is KGHSH and CDR2 LQKENI. In DNA form, the CDR3 reads TGTGCCAGCTCACCATTTCCGGGGGCGAACACCGGGGAGCTGTTTTTT. Translating it yields CASSPFPGANTGELFF. The variable domain in full, completed from reference TRBV18 and TRBJ2-2, reads NAGVMQNPRHLVRRRGQEARLRCSPMKGHSHVYWYRQLPEEGLKFMVYLQKENIIDESGMPKERFSAEFPKEGPSILRIQQVVRGDSAAYFCASSPFPGANTGELFFGEGSRLTVL.

The J gene is TRBJ2-7, the V gene TRBV25-1; TRBD1 agrees at 7 bases. J was trimmed by 6 bases and V by 5 bases; bases with no gene match: 7. The CDR3 consists of 13 residues. From germline, CDR1 is MGHDK and CDR2 SYGVNS. The CDR3 DNA is TGTGCCAGCAGTAATGTACAGGGGTCCGAGCAGTACTTC. This sequence encodes CASSNVQGSEQYF.

The rearrangement uses TRBV29-1 and TRBJ2-5; D is undetermined. CDR3 length: 12 amino acids. From germline, CDR1 is SQVTM and CDR2 ANQGSEA. V gave up 3 bases and J gave up 5 bases, with 10 bases separating them. Here the CDR3 reads CSVDLAGETQYF. The CDR3 DNA reads TGCAGCGTTGATTTAGCCGGTGAGACCCAGTACTTC.

The CDR3 here is CASSQDRDRGAGYTF. The CDR3 DNA is TGTGCCAGCAGCCAAGATAGGGACAGGGGGGCTGGCTACACCTTC. The J gene is TRBJ1-2, the V gene TRBV4-2; 11 bases are a match to TRBD1. Germline trimming cut 0 bases from V and 7 bases from J; bases unmatched to any gene: 4. The CDR3 loop spans 15 amino acids. The germline gives CDR1 LGHNA, CDR2 YNFKEQ.

V is TRBV5-1 and J is TRBJ2-5; 12 nucleotides match TRBD2. This CDR3 spans 16 amino acids. Germline V lookup: CDR1 SGHRS, CDR2 YFSETQ. With V trimmed by 3 bases and J by 0 bases, 3 bases remained unmatched. The CDR3 region has the DNA TGCGCCAGCAGCTGGCGACTAGCGGGAGACCAAGAGACCCAGTACTTC. Translated, it gives CASSWRLAGDQETQYF. Full variable domain (outside the CDR3, taken from reference TRBV5-1 and TRBJ2-5): KAGVTQTPRYLIKTRGQQVTLSCSPISGHRSVSWYQQTPGQGLQFLFEYFSETQRNKGNFPGRFSGRQFSNSRSEMNVSTLELGDSALYLCASSWRLAGDQETQYFGPGTRLLVL.

This sequence joins TRBV7-2 and TRBJ2-1; possibly TRBD2 for D (6 bases). Germline CDR1 SGHTA, CDR2 FQGNSA. The CDR3 has 16 amino acids. Trimming took off 2 bases at V and 0 bases at J, with 11 bases between the two ends. For the CDR3, the DNA is TGTGCCAGCAGCTTAAAGGGACTGGTCTCCTACAATGAGCAGTTCTTC. It encodes CASSLKGLVSYNEQFF.

This clone was detected only once. The chain recombines TRBV5-6 with TRBJ2-7; 9 nucleotides line up with TRBD2. Germline assignment: CDR1 SGHDT and CDR2 YYEEEE. The CDR3 runs 17 residues. Losses at the gene ends were 6 bases for V and 3 bases for J; bases not matched to a gene: 16. CDR3 in amino acids: CASIRGGGGGEGYEQYF. The CDR3 DNA is TGTGCCAGCATCCGGGGTGGCGGGGGGGGTGAGGGCTACGAGCAGTACTTC.